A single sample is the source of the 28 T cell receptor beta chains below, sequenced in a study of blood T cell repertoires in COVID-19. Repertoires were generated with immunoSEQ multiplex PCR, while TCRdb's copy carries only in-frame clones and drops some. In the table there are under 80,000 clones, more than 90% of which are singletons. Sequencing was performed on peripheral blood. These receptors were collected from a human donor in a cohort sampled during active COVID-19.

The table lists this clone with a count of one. CDR3 nucleotide sequence: TGTGCCAGCAGCCAAGGGGCCGCCTACGAGCAGTACTTC. It encodes CASSQGAAYEQYF. V is TRBV3-1 (or the pseudogene TRBV3-2) and J is TRBJ2-7; the D is unclear. The CDR3 has 13 amino acids. V lost 1 base, J lost 2 bases, and 6 bases lay in between. CDR1 and CDR2 from the germline V gene are LGHDT and YNNKEL (reference sequence).

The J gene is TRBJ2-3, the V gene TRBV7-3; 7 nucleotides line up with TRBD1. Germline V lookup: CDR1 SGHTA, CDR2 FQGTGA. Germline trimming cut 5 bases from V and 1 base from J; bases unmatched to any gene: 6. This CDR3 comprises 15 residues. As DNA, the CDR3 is TGTGCCAGCAGCATAAGACAGGGCGGCACAGATACGCAGTATTTT. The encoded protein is CASSIRQGGTDTQYF.

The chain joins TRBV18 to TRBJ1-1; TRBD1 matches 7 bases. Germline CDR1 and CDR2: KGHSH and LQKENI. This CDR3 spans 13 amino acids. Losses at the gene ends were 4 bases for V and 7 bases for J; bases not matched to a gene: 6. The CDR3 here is CASSLSGQYEAFF. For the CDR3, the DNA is TGTGCCAGCTCACTATCGGGACAGTATGAAGCTTTCTTT.

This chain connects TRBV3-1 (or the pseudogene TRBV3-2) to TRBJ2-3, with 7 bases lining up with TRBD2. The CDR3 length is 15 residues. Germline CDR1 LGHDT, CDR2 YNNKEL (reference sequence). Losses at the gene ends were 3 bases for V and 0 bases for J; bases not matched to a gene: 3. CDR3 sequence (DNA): TGTGCCAGCAGCCAGGTGGGGGGGAGCACAGATACGCAGTATTTT. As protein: CASSQVGGSTDTQYF.

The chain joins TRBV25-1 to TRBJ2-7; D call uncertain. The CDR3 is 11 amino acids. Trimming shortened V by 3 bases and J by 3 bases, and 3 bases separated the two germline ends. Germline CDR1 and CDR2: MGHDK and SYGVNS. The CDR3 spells CASSDFYEQYF. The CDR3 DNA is TGTGCCAGCAGTGACTTCTACGAGCAGTACTTC.

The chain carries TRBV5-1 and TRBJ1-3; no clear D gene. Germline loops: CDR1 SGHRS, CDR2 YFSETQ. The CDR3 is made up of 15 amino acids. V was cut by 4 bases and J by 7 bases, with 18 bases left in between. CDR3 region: CASSLGSVELNTIYF. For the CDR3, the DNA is TGCGCCAGCAGCCTAGGGAGCGTGGAGCTGAACACCATATATTTT.

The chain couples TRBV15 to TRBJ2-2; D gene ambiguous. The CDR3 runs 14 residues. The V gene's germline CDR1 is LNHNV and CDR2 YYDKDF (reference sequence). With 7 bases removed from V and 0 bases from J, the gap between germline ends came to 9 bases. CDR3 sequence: CATNIGTNTGELFF. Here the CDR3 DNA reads TGTGCCACCAACATTGGCACGAACACCGGGGAGCTGTTTTTT.

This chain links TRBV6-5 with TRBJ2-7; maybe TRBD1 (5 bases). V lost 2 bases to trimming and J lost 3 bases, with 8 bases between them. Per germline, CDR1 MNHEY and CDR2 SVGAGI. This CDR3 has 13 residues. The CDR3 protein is CASSYLQGYEQYF. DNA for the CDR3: TGTGCCAGCAGTTACCTTCAGGGCTACGAGCAGTACTTC.

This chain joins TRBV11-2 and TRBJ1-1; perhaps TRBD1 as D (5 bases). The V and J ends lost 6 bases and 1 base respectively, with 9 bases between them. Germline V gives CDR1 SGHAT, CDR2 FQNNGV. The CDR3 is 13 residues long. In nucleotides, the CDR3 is TGTGCCAGCAGTCGGAGGGGGAACACTGAAGCTTTCTTT. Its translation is CASSRRGNTEAFF.

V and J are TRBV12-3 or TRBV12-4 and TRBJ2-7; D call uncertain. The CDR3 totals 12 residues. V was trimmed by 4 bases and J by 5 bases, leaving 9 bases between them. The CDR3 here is CASSSRRDEQYF. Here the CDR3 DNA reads TGTGCCAGCAGTTCTAGACGCGACGAGCAGTACTTC.

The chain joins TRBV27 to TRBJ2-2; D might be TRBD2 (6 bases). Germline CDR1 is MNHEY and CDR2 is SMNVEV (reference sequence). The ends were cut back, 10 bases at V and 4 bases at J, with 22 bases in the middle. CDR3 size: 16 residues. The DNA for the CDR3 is TGTGCCACCTTACGGCGGGGCCAGGGCGGCACCGGGGAGCTGTTTTTT. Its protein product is CATLRRGQGGTGELFF.

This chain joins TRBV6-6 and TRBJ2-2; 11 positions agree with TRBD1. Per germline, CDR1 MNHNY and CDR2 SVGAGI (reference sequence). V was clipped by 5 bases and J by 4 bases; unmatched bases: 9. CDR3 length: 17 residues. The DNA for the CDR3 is TGTGCCAGCAGTCAGGGGTGGACAGGGGGCATCACCGGGGAGCTGTTTTTT. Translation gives CASSQGWTGGITGELFF.

CDR3 protein: CASSYSGGPGTEAFF. CDR3 coding DNA: TGTGCCAGCAGTTACTCGGGGGGGCCCGGGACTGAAGCTTTCTTT. The chain links TRBV6-5 to TRBJ1-1; a weak D match, TRBD1 (6 bases). V lost 0 bases and J lost 5, with 13 bases in between. Germline V gene sequence: CDR1 MNHEY, CDR2 SVGAGI. This CDR3 is 15 amino acids long.

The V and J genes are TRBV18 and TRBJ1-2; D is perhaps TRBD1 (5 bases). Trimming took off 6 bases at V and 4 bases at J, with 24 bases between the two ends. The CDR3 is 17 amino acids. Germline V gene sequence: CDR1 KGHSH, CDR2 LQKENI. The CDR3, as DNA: TGTGCCAGCTCCCAAAACACTCAGGGTCCCCGCGCCTATGGCTACACCTTC. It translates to CASSQNTQGPRAYGYTF. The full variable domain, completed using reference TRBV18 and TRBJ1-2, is NAGVMQNPRHLVRRRGQEARLRCSPMKGHSHVYWYRQLPEEGLKFMVYLQKENIIDESGMPKERFSAEFPKEGPSILRIQQVVRGDSAAYFCASSQNTQGPRAYGYTFGSGTRLTVV.

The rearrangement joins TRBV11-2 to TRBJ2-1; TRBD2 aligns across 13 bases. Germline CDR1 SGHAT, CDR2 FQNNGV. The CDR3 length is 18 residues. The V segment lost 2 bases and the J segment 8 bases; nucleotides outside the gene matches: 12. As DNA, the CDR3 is TGTGCCAGCAGCTTATGGCCCCGGACTAGCGGGAGCAGCGATGAGCAGTTCTTC. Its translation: CASSLWPRTSGSSDEQFF.

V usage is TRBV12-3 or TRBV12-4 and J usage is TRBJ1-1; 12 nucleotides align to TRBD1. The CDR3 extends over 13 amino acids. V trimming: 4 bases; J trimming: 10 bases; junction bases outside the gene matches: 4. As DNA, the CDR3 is TGTGCCAGCAGTTGGGACAGGGGGCTAGGAGCTTTCTTT. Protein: CASSWDRGLGAFF.

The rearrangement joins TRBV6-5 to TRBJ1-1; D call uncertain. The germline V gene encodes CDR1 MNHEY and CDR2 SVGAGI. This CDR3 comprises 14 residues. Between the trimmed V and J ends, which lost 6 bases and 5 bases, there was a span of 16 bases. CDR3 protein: CASRSPTTATEAFF. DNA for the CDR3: TGTGCCAGCAGGTCACCCACCACAGCAACTGAAGCTTTCTTT.

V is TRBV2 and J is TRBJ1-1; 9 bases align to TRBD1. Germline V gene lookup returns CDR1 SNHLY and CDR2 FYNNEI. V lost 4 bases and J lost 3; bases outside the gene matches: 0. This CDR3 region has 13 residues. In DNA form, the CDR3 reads TGTGCCAGCAGTGGGACAGGGGACACTGAAGCTTTCTTT. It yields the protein CASSGTGDTEAFF.

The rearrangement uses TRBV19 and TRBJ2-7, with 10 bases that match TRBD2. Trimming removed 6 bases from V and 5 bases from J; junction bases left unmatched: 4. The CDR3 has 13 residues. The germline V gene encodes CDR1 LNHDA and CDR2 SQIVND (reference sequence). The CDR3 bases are TGTGCCAGTAGCAAAAGCGGGAGGGACGAGCAGTACTTC. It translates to CASSKSGRDEQYF.

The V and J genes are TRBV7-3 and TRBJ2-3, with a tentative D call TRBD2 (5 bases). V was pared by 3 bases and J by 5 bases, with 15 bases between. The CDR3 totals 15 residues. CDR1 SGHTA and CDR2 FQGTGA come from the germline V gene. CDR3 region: CASSFLGQRGDTQYF. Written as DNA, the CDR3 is TGTGCCAGCAGCTTTCTAGGCCAACGGGGAGATACGCAGTATTTT.

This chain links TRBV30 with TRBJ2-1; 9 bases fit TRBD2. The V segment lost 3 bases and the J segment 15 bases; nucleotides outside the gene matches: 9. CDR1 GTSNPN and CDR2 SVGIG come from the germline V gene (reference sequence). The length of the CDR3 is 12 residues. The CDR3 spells CAWSARGLARFF. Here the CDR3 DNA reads TGTGCCTGGAGCGCCCGCGGACTAGCGAGGTTCTTC.

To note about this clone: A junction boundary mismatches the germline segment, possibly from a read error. This CDR3 reads CSAPTSGRALF. The CDR3 DNA reads as TGCAGTGCCCCGACTAGCGGGAGGGCCCTCTTC. The rearrangement uses TRBV20-1 and TRBJ2-7; 14 bases align to TRBD2. CDR3 size: 11 residues. The germline gives CDR1 DFQATT, CDR2 SNEGSKA (reference sequence).

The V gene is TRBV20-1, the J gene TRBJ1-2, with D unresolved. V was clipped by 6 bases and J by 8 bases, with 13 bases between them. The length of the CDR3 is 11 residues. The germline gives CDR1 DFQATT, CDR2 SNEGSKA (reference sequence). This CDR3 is CSAKALSGYTF. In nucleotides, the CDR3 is TGCAGTGCCAAGGCACTTAGCGGCTACACCTTC.

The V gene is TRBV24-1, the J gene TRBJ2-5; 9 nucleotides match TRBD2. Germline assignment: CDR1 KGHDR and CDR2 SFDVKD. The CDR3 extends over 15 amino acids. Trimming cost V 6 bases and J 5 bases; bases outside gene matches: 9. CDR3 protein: CATSLSGTSFETQYF. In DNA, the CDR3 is TGTGCCACCAGTCTATCCGGGACTAGCTTCGAGACCCAGTACTTC.

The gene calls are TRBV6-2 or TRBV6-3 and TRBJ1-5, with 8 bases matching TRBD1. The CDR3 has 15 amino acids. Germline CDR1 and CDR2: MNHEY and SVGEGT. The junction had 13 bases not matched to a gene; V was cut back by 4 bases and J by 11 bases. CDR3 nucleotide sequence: TGTGCCAGCAGTTTAGTTGACAGGGGCCTTCGGACCCAGCATTTT. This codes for CASSLVDRGLRTQHF.

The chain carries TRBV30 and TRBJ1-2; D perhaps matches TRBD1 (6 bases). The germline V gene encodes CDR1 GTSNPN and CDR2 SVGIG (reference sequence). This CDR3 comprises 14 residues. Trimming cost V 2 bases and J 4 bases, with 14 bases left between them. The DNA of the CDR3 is TGTGCCTGGAGTCGGAAGAGGGGGTTCTATGGCTACACCTTC. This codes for CAWSRKRGFYGYTF.

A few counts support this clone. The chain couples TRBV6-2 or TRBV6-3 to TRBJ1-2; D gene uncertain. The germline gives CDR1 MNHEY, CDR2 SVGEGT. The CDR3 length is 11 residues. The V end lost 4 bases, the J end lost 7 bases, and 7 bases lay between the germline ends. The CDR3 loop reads CASSSPGGYTF. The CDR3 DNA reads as TGTGCCAGCAGTTCCCCCGGTGGCTACACCTTC.

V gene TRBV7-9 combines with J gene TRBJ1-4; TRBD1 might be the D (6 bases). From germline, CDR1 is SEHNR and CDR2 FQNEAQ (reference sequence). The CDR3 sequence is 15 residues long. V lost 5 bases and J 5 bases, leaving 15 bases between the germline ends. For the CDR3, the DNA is TGTGCCAGCAGCACCCGACAGGACACAAATGAAAAACTGTTTTTT. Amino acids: CASSTRQDTNEKLFF. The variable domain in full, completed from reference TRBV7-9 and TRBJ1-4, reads DTGVSQNPRHKITKRGQNVTFRCDPISEHNRLYWYRQTLGQGPEFLTYFQNEAQLEKSRLLSDRFSAERPKGSFSTLEIQRTEQGDSAMYLCASSTRQDTNEKLFFGSGTQLSVL.